This T cell receptor beta chain was sequenced for a study of molecular identifiers for immune sequencing clone quantification. Study conclusions and caveats: Clones with over 20 RNA copies captured over 99% of effector molecules but under 1% of naive ones.

TCRdb itself ran the PCR reads through MiXCR, one entry per CDR3 protein. The repertoire holds around 470,000 distinct CDR3 sequences, with roughly 23% as singletons. V shed 2 bases and J 7 bases; nucleotides not matched to a gene: 11. This CDR3 comprises 15 residues. Germline assignment: CDR1 SGHNT and CDR2 YYREEE (reference sequence). This clonotype came up a few times. The antigen is undetermined. Sequencing input: naive CD8+ T cells from blood, with Jurkat cell RNA spiked in. Regarding subset: FACS-sorted CD8+CD4-CCR7+CD45RA+ naive T cells. The chain recombines TRBV5-4 with TRBJ1-1, with TRBD1 matching 7 bases. The origin of this receptor is a human donor in good health. Some libraries in this study had Jurkat cell RNA spiked in. The CDR3, as DNA: TGTGCCAGCAGCTTCGCAGGGGGGGCATCTGATGAAGCTTTCTTT. Its translation is CASSFAGGASDEAFF.